These 14 T cell receptor beta chains share one sample of origin, sequenced in a study of T cell repertoires in cytomegalovirus infection. TCRdb processed the reads anew with MiXCR; each CDR3 protein has one entry. The sample includes 250,000 to 350,000 distinct CDR3 sequences, about 25% of them seen just once. The sequenced sample consisted of PBMCs. Receptors originate from a human donor in good health (CMV status not recorded). Some clones in this sample may be carry-over from other donors' samples.

The chain employs TRBV19 and TRBJ2-1; 11 nucleotides agree with TRBD2. The CDR3 contains 15 residues. With V trimmed by 4 bases and J by 7 bases, 6 bases remained unmatched. Germline V CDR1 and CDR2: LNHDA, SQIVND (reference sequence). The DNA for the CDR3 is TGTGCCAGTAGTAGACTAGCGGGATATACGAATGAGCAGTTCTTC. Protein: CASSRLAGYTNEQFF.

This clonotype was recorded at least ten times. This sequence joins TRBV7-2 and TRBJ1-1; D might be TRBD1 (6 bases). V was shortened by 5 bases and J by 2 bases, with 9 bases between the two germline ends. The CDR3 extends over 13 amino acids. From germline, CDR1 is SGHTA and CDR2 FQGNSA. The CDR3 region has the DNA TGTGCCAGCAGCCGGGGGCCCAACACTGAAGCTTTCTTT. Translation: CASSRGPNTEAFF.

V is TRBV9 and J is TRBJ1-3, with a weak D call TRBD1 (5 bases). Trimming took 4 bases from V and 2 from J, leaving 13 bases between them. This CDR3 spans 15 amino acids. The germline CDR1 and CDR2 sequences are SGDLS and YYNGEE. The CDR3, as DNA: TGTGCCAGCAGCCCCGAAGTGGGGGCTGGAAACACCATATATTTT. Translated: CASSPEVGAGNTIYF. Full variable domain (remainder filled in from reference TRBV9 and TRBJ1-3): DSGVTQTPKHLITATGQRVTLRCSPRSGDLSVYWYQQSLDQGLQFLIQYYNGEERAKGNILERFSAQQFPDLHSELNLSSLELGDSALYFCASSPEVGAGNTIYFGEGSWLTVV.

V is TRBV10-3 and J is TRBJ2-1; TRBD1 matches 7 bases. This CDR3 contains 15 residues. CDR1 and CDR2 (germline): ENHRY, SYGVKD. The V and J ends lost 5 bases and 0 bases, in that order; junction bases with no gene match: 4. Here the CDR3 DNA reads TGTGCCATCAGTCTCCAGGGGGTCTCCTACAATGAGCAGTTCTTC. The encoded protein is CAISLQGVSYNEQFF.

V is TRBV5-6 and J is TRBJ1-5; 8 positions agree with TRBD1. V lost 3 bases and J lost 6; bases outside the gene matches: 5. The length of the CDR3 is 14 residues. Germline V CDR1 and CDR2: SGHDT, YYEEEE. Here the CDR3 DNA reads TGTGCCAGCAGCTCGACAGGGGTGGCTCAGCCCCAGCATTTT. Protein product: CASSSTGVAQPQHF. The full variable domain, in which reference TRBV5-6 and TRBJ1-5 provide the parts outside the CDR3, is DAGVTQSPTHLIKTRGQQVTLRCSPKSGHDTVSWYQQALGQGPQFIFQYYEEEERQRGNFPDRFSGHQFPNYSSELNVNALLLGDSALYLCASSSTGVAQPQHFGDGTRLSIL.

The sample holds a few counts of this clonotype. CDR3 residues: CASRYGTSLSNQPQHF. CDR3 bases: TGTGCCAGCAGATACGGGACTTCCCTTAGCAATCAGCCCCAGCATTTT. The chain links TRBV6-2 or TRBV6-3 to TRBJ1-5; TRBD1 might be the D (5 bases). Trimming pared 6 bases from V and 0 bases from J, leaving 15 bases between. CDR3 length: 16 residues. Germline values: CDR1 MNHEY, CDR2 SVGEGT.

This chain connects TRBV29-1 to TRBJ2-3, with D perhaps TRBD2 (5 bases). CDR1 is SQVTM, CDR2 ANQGSEA, per germline. The CDR3 has 12 amino acids. V lost 5 bases and J lost 5, with 11 bases in between. The CDR3 loop is CSVSGGGDTQYF. The CDR3 DNA reads TGCAGCGTTAGCGGTGGAGGAGATACGCAGTATTTT.

This clonotype was recorded many times. V is TRBV28 and J is TRBJ2-6; 8 bases are a match to TRBD1. With 5 bases clipped from V and 1 base from J, the junction kept 10 bases outside the gene matches. Germline assignment: CDR1 MDHEN and CDR2 SYDVKM. This CDR3 comprises 18 residues. For the CDR3, the DNA is TGTGCCAGCAGTGGTGGGGACAGGTCAAGTTCTGGGGCCAACGTCCTGACTTTC. This translates into CASSGGDRSSSGANVLTF. Filled out from reference TRBV28 and TRBJ2-6, the complete variable domain reads DVKVTQSSRYLVKRTGEKVFLECVQDMDHENMFWYRQDPGLGLRLIYFSYDVKMKEKGDIPEGYSVSREKKERFSLILESASTNQTSMYLCASSGGDRSSSGANVLTFGAGSRLTVL.

This chain uses TRBV28 with TRBJ2-1; 8 bases are shared with TRBD2. After removal of 6 bases from V and 3 bases from J, the junction contained 10 bases not matched to a gene. Germline loops: CDR1 MDHEN, CDR2 SYDVKM. The CDR3 loop spans 16 amino acids. The DNA for the CDR3 is TGTGCCAGCAGGGAGACTAGCGTCCTTATCTACAATGAGCAGTTCTTC. This encodes CASRETSVLIYNEQFF.

This clonotype was seen a handful of times. The DNA is left out, because the CDR3 cannot be placed on it with certainty; the CDR3 is given as TCRdb lists it. The chain joins TRBV28 to TRBJ2-7. The CDR3 length equals 11 residues, ends included. Germline V lookup: CDR1 MDHEN, CDR2 SYDVKM. The CDR3 is CASSTSFEQYF.

This chain links TRBV20-1 with TRBJ1-5; 9 bases map to TRBD1. In germline, CDR1 is DFQATT, CDR2 SNEGSKA (reference sequence). There are 15 residues in the CDR3. The ends lost 3 bases at V and 3 bases at J; junction bases unmatched: 6. The CDR3 sequence: CSARIQGALNQPQHF. The CDR3 DNA reads TGCAGTGCTAGGATACAGGGGGCACTCAATCAGCCCCAGCATTTT.

The chain joins TRBV6-6 to TRBJ1-3, with no clear D. V lost 2 bases and J lost 3, with 11 bases in between. The length of the CDR3 is 15 residues. The germline V gene encodes CDR1 MNHNY and CDR2 SVGAGI (reference sequence). Here the CDR3 reads CASSYATHGGNTIYF. The DNA for the CDR3 is TGTGCCAGCAGTTACGCGACTCATGGTGGAAACACCATATATTTT.

The sample holds many counts of this clonotype. The chain links TRBV7-3 to TRBJ2-2; D call uncertain. Per germline, CDR1 SGHTA and CDR2 FQGTGA. V gave up 1 base and J gave up 0 bases, with 9 bases separating them. The CDR3 is 16 amino acids. The CDR3 reads CASSLIAGSNTGELFF. CDR3 coding DNA: TGTGCCAGCAGCTTAATTGCCGGGTCGAACACCGGGGAGCTGTTTTTT.

In regard to this clonotype: Since a much larger clone is just one base distant, this may be a read error. This sequence joins TRBV7-3 and TRBJ1-2; 7 bases map to TRBD1. CDR1 and CDR2 from the germline V gene are SGHTA and FQGTGA. This CDR3 is built from 13 residues. CDR3 sequence: CSSSGRGGRGYTF. The CDR3 coding sequence is TGTTCCAGCAGCGGGCGAGGGGGCCGGGGCTACACCTTC.